This passage covers 26 T cell receptor beta chains from one sample sequenced in a study of cytomegalovirus exposure and HLA in healthy donors (dated by TCRdb to 2015 to 2018). The library came from the immunoSEQ multiplex PCR assay. For the multiplex PCR, a mixture combining 60 forward primers for TCR Vbeta segments and 13 reverse primers for TCR Jbeta segments was used. TCRdb holds this immuneACCESS table with in-frame rearrangements only. Some clones are missing; in checked studies, unresolved V genes explain under half, and the rest has no known cause. The record for this sample contains tens of thousands of clones. The top ten clonotypes cover over 3% of the sample. The sequencing sample was made of PBMCs. Receptors originate from a female donor in good health and CMV-seropositive.

V gene TRBV18 combines with J gene TRBJ1-2; D unresolved. From germline, CDR1 is KGHSH and CDR2 LQKENI. Trimming shortened V by 9 bases and J by 0 bases, and 11 bases separated the two germline ends. CDR3 size: 13 residues. Here the CDR3 reads CASTTDTNYGYTF. CDR3 in DNA: TGTGCCAGTACAACAGATACTAACTATGGCTACACCTTC. The variable domain in full, with the rest retrieved from reference TRBV18 and TRBJ1-2, is NAGVMQNPRHLVRRRGQEARLRCSPMKGHSHVYWYRQLPEEGLKFMVYLQKENIIDESGMPKERFSAEFPKEGPSILRIQQVVRGDSAAYFCASTTDTNYGYTFGSGTRLTVV.

The CDR3 DNA sequence: TGTGCCAGCAGCTTGGCAGGGCCTGAGACCCAGTACTTC. This sequence encodes CASSLAGPETQYF. The chain couples TRBV7-2 to TRBJ2-5; maybe TRBD1 (5 bases). V lost 3 bases and J 5 bases, leaving 10 bases between the germline ends. This CDR3 is 13 amino acids long. Germline-derived CDR1 and CDR2 are SGHTA and FQGNSA.

V usage is TRBV28 and J usage is TRBJ2-7; D remains ambiguous. Germline loops: CDR1 MDHEN, CDR2 SYDVKM. There are 15 residues in the CDR3. The V gene lost 1 base and the J gene lost 5 bases, with 15 bases spanning the gap. The CDR3 bases are TGTGCCAGCAGTTTATTCACAGCTGTGCCCCACGAGCAGTACTTC. Its protein product is CASSLFTAVPHEQYF.

V usage is TRBV18 and J usage is TRBJ2-3; D is uncertain. The CDR3 runs 13 residues. Germline values: CDR1 KGHSH, CDR2 LQKENI. V shed 1 base and J shed 2 bases, with 4 bases lying between them. The CDR3 nucleotides are TGTGCCAGCTCACCACTAGACACAGATACGCAGTATTTT. It translates to CASSPLDTDTQYF.

J is TRBJ1-1 and V is TRBV11-2; 8 bases agree with TRBD1. J gave up 7 bases and V 6 bases, and 7 bases lay outside the gene matches. The CDR3 runs to 13 residues. Germline V gene sequence: CDR1 SGHAT, CDR2 FQNNGV. The CDR3 is CASRIQGAGEAFF. The CDR3 bases are TGTGCCAGCAGGATTCAGGGGGCAGGTGAAGCTTTCTTT.

In DNA, the CDR3 is TGTGCCAGTACCCAAGTGGTGGCGGGGACTAGCGGGAGATGGAATGAGCAGTTCTTC. It encodes CASTQVVAGTSGRWNEQFF. This chain uses TRBV19 with TRBJ2-1; 14 bases map to TRBD2. Germline values: CDR1 LNHDA, CDR2 SQIVND (reference sequence). The CDR3 length is 19 residues. V lost 7 bases and J lost 7; bases outside the gene matches: 18.

The genes are TRBV6-5 and TRBJ1-2; TRBD1 might be the D (5 bases). CDR3 length: 15 amino acids. CDR1 and CDR2 (germline): MNHEY, SVGAGI. Trimming pared 6 bases from V and 0 bases from J, leaving 14 bases between. The CDR3 nucleotides are TGTGCCAGCAGAGCCAGCAGGGTAGCTAACTATGGCTACACCTTC. Amino acid sequence: CASRASRVANYGYTF.

V usage is TRBV5-1 and J usage is TRBJ1-2; 8 positions match TRBD1. The CDR3 is 14 amino acids. Trimming cost V 4 bases and J 3 bases; bases outside gene matches: 5. Germline CDR1 SGHRS, CDR2 YFSETQ. The CDR3 loop is CASSTTGGDYGYTF. Written as DNA, the CDR3 is TGCGCCAGCAGCACCACAGGGGGGGACTATGGCTACACCTTC.

The CDR3 DNA reads TGTGCCAGCAGGAGGGGCTCTAGCGGGAACTACGAGCAGTACTTC. Protein: CASRRGSSGNYEQYF. The V call is TRBV28, the J call TRBJ2-7; 9 nucleotides line up with TRBD2. Germline V gene sequence: CDR1 MDHEN, CDR2 SYDVKM. Trimming at V came to 6 bases and at J to 3 bases, leaving 9 bases not matched to a gene. CDR3 length equals 15 residues.

The chain is built from TRBV4-3 and TRBJ1-3; possible D gene TRBD1, 6 bases. This CDR3 is built from 20 residues. The germline V gene encodes CDR1 LGHNA and CDR2 YSLEER. V dropped 1 base and J dropped 0 bases, with 22 bases sitting between them. In DNA, the CDR3 is TGCGCCAGCAGCCAAGGTCTCAGGGGAAGGGTTGGCACCTCTGGAAACACCATATATTTT. Amino acid sequence: CASSQGLRGRVGTSGNTIYF.

In DNA form, the CDR3 reads TGTGCCAGCAGTGATATCAGGTTCTCCTACGAGCAGTACTTC. It encodes CASSDIRFSYEQYF. This sequence joins TRBV28 and TRBJ2-7; no clear D. Germline CDR1 and CDR2: MDHEN and SYDVKM. Trimming removed 5 bases at V and 0 bases at J, with 11 bases between. The CDR3 runs 14 residues. The whole variable domain, remainder taken from reference TRBV28 and TRBJ2-7, is DVKVTQSSRYLVKRTGEKVFLECVQDMDHENMFWYRQDPGLGLRLIYFSYDVKMKEKGDIPEGYSVSREKKERFSLILESASTNQTSMYLCASSDIRFSYEQYFGPGTRLTVT.

The chain recombines TRBV6-5 with TRBJ2-7, with unresolved D. Trimming took off 3 bases at V and 0 bases at J, with 12 bases between the two ends. The CDR3 is 15 amino acids. In germline, CDR1 is MNHEY, CDR2 SVGAGI. The CDR3 DNA follows: TGTGCCAGCAGTTATTCTGGCGGAAGCTCCTACGAGCAGTACTTC. Translating gives CASSYSGGSSYEQYF.

The V call is TRBV5-1, the J call TRBJ2-5, with a weak D call TRBD1 (5 bases). The V gene's germline CDR1 is SGHRS and CDR2 YFSETQ. This CDR3 is 15 amino acids long. V was pared by 0 bases and J by 1 base, with 10 bases between. The DNA for the CDR3 is TGCGCCAGCAGCTTGGGACAGAAGGTCCAAGAGACCCAGTACTTC. Translated: CASSLGQKVQETQYF.

The chain employs TRBV19 and TRBJ1-5, with a tentative D call TRBD1 (6 bases). V dropped 5 bases and J dropped 4 bases, with 12 bases sitting between them. The CDR3 is 14 residues long. Germline assignment: CDR1 LNHDA and CDR2 SQIVND (reference sequence). This CDR3 reads CASSAGTPNQPQHF. The DNA for the CDR3 is TGTGCCAGTAGTGCCGGGACACCTAATCAGCCCCAGCATTTT.

The chain has TRBV7-2 and TRBJ1-2; TRBD1 aligns across 8 bases. The CDR3 length is 13 residues. With V trimmed by 5 bases and J by 8 bases, 7 bases remained unmatched. CDR1 and CDR2 from the germline V gene are SGHTA and FQGNSA. The CDR3 reads CASSRDRGEGYTF. Here the CDR3 DNA reads TGTGCCAGCAGCCGCGACAGGGGAGAAGGCTACACCTTC.

The CDR3 loop is CASGRYRVVVYEQYF. In DNA, the CDR3 is TGCGCCAGCGGCCGTTACAGGGTGGTGGTCTACGAGCAGTACTTC. The chain employs TRBV5-1 and TRBJ2-7; tentatively, D is TRBD1 (6 bases). The CDR3 extends over 15 amino acids. Germline V CDR1 and CDR2: SGHRS, YFSETQ. V lost 7 bases to trimming and J lost 3 bases, with 20 bases between them. The whole variable domain, remainder taken from reference TRBV5-1 and TRBJ2-7, is KAGVTQTPRYLIKTRGQQVTLSCSPISGHRSVSWYQQTPGQGLQFLFEYFSETQRNKGNFPGRFSGRQFSNSRSEMNVSTLELGDSALYLCASGRYRVVVYEQYFGPGTRLTVT.

V gene TRBV6-5 combines with J gene TRBJ2-7, with 9 positions matching TRBD2. CDR1 and CDR2 (germline): MNHEY, SVGAGI. J was trimmed by 3 bases and V by 0 bases; bases with no gene match: 6. The CDR3 is 16 residues long. The CDR3 coding sequence is TGTGCCAGCAGTTACTCGATCACTAGCGGGTACTACGAGCAGTACTTC. It encodes CASSYSITSGYYEQYF.

The genes are TRBV10-3 and TRBJ2-7, with a weak D call TRBD2 (5 bases). Germline CDR1 ENHRY, CDR2 SYGVKD. V was cut by 0 bases and J by 0 bases, with 9 bases left in between. The CDR3 runs 15 residues. The CDR3 is CAISESPGSSYEQYF. In DNA form, the CDR3 reads TGTGCCATCAGTGAGTCCCCTGGGAGCTCCTACGAGCAGTACTTC.

The chain uses TRBV7-6 and TRBJ2-7, with TRBD1 matching over 9 bases. V lost 6 bases and J lost 4; bases outside the gene matches: 7. This CDR3 spans 14 amino acids. Per germline, CDR1 SGHVS and CDR2 FNYEAQ. This CDR3 is CASSLGTGIYEQYF. The CDR3 DNA reads as TGTGCCAGCAGTCTAGGGACAGGGATTTACGAGCAGTACTTC.

This chain links TRBV5-1 with TRBJ2-5, with 9 bases that match TRBD2. Trimming removed 0 bases from V and 2 bases from J; junction bases left unmatched: 8. Germline V gives CDR1 SGHRS, CDR2 YFSETQ. The CDR3 consists of 17 residues. CDR3 in amino acids: CASSLAGVAGAQETQYF. The CDR3, as DNA: TGCGCCAGCAGCTTGGCTGGGGTAGCGGGGGCGCAAGAGACCCAGTACTTC.

J is TRBJ1-2 and V is TRBV28; TRBD1 is a possible D gene (6 bases). The V gene's germline CDR1 is MDHEN and CDR2 SYDVKM. This CDR3 contains 13 residues. Trimming took off 3 bases at V and 4 bases at J, with 9 bases between the two ends. In DNA form, the CDR3 reads TGTGCCAGCAGTTTCGGACAGTTCTATGGCTACACCTTC. Its protein product is CASSFGQFYGYTF.

The gene calls are TRBV5-4 and TRBJ1-6; maybe TRBD1 (6 bases). The V and J ends lost 0 bases and 10 bases respectively, with 17 bases between them. The germline gives CDR1 SGHNT, CDR2 YYREEE (reference sequence). The length of the CDR3 is 16 residues. The CDR3 is CASSLGRDRSRSPLHF. CDR3 nucleotide sequence: TGTGCCAGCAGCTTGGGCCGAGACAGGTCCAGGTCACCCCTCCACTTT.

CDR3 amino acids: CASSYSTGVGGELFF. The CDR3 DNA reads TGTGCCAGCAGTTACTCAACGGGGGTGGGCGGGGAGCTGTTTTTT. The J gene is TRBJ2-2, the V gene TRBV6-5, with D possibly matching TRBD2 (6 bases). Trimming removed 0 bases from V and 7 bases from J, with 12 bases in between. This CDR3 is built from 15 residues. Per the germline V gene, CDR1 is MNHEY and CDR2 is SVGAGI.

V and J are TRBV18 and TRBJ2-7; D may be TRBD2 (6 bases). The CDR3 covers 15 residues. V gave up 2 bases and J gave up 3 bases, with 14 bases separating them. CDR1 is KGHSH and CDR2 is LQKENI in the germline V gene. The CDR3 loop reads CASSPSRGGYYEQYF. The CDR3 coding sequence is TGTGCCAGCTCACCATCCCGAGGAGGGTACTACGAGCAGTACTTC.

The chain has TRBV25-1 and TRBJ2-5, with 8 bases matching TRBD1. There are 15 residues in the CDR3. CDR1 is MGHDK and CDR2 is SYGVNS in the germline V gene. J lost 3 bases, V lost 4 bases, and 7 bases had no gene match. The CDR3 sequence: CASSVSGGGKETQYF. Written as DNA, the CDR3 is TGTGCCAGCAGTGTGTCAGGGGGCGGGAAAGAGACCCAGTACTTC.

The chain recombines TRBV2 with TRBJ2-3; 12 nucleotides align to TRBD2. Germline V gene lookup returns CDR1 SNHLY and CDR2 FYNNEI. The ends lost 6 bases at V and 5 bases at J; junction bases unmatched: 3. The CDR3 runs to 14 residues. Written as DNA, the CDR3 is TGTGCCAGCAGCCGACTAGCGGGAGTAGATACGCAGTATTTT. This sequence encodes CASSRLAGVDTQYF.